This TCR beta chain was found in a study of spatial heterogeneity in lung cancer. Study as a whole: Combinations of a unique TCR and a UMI were tallied in raw reads, and on average each appeared more than ten times.

TCRdb fed the 5' RACE reads into MiXCR, producing one record per CDR3 protein. The sample carries 20,000 to 25,000 distinct CDR3 sequences, roughly 15% recorded once. With regard to this clonotype: Antigen unknown.

Specified time point: sample taken at primary tumor resection. The cohort: 70 to 75 early-stage, untreated non-small cell lung cancer patients. Unsorted whole RNA from tumor, nontumor lung or frozen PBMC underwent sequencing. Study-level findings and limits: Expanded alpha and beta TCR counts within tumors tracked tumor mutation counts. Beta chains had 13% to 15% coverage of tumor T cells, and alpha chains had around 6.5%.

J was trimmed by 9 bases and V by 5 bases; bases with no gene match: 12. The CDR3 totals 15 residues. CDR1 is SEHNR and CDR2 is FQNEAQ in the germline V gene (reference sequence). The clonotype originates from a female donor with early-stage non-small cell lung cancer. The gene calls are TRBV7-9 and TRBJ2-1, with 8 bases aligning to TRBD1. Sequencing used lung tumor tissue, obtained at surgery. The CDR3 here is CASSTPRQGAGEQFF. For the CDR3, the DNA is TGTGCCAGCAGCACACCCCGGCAGGGGGCCGGTGAGCAGTTCTTC.